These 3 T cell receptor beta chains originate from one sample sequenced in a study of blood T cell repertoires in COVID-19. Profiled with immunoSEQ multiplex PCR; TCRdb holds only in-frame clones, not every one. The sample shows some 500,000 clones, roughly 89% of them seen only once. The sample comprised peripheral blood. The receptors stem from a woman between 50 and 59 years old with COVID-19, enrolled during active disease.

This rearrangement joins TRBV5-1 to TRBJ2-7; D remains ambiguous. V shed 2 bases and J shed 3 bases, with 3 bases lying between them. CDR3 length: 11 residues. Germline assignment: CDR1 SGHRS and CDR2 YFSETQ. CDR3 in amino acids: CASSLYYEQYF. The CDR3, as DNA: TGCGCCAGCAGCTTATACTACGAGCAGTACTTC.

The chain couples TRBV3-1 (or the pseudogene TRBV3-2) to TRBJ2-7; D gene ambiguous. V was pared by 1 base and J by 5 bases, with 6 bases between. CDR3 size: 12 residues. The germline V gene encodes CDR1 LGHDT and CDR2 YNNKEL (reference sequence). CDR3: CASSQGSDEQYF. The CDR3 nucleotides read TGTGCCAGCAGCCAAGGTTCGGACGAGCAGTACTTC.

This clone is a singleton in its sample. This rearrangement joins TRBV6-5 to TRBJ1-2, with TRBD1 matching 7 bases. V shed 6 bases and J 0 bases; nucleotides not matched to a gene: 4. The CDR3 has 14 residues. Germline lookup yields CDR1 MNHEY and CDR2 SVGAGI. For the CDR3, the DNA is TGTGCCAGCAGCCGACAGGGAGCTAACTATGGCTACACCTTC. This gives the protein CASSRQGANYGYTF.